In this sample, the clone carrying this T cell receptor (beta chain) turned up a few times. The antigen is undetermined. The protocol was immunoSEQ multiplex PCR, while the TCRdb copy is restricted to in-frame clones and leaves out a portion. The data show tens of thousands of clones, roughly 90% seen once. This sample was taken from a study of T cell responses to AZD1222 COVID-19 vaccine. Study findings and constraints: The reported proportion of spike-specific TCRs targeting unmutated variant regions was nearly half.

The CDR3 is 16 amino acids. Germline CDR1 is SGHRS and CDR2 is YFSETQ. V lost 1 base, J lost 2 bases, and 16 bases lay in between. This TCR derives from an adult who received the AZD1222 COVID-19 vaccine. The input for sequencing was peripheral blood, taken 28 days after the second AZD1222 dose. V gene TRBV5-1 combines with J gene TRBJ2-7; a weak D match, TRBD1 (6 bases). The CDR3 DNA is TGCGCCAGCAGCTTGATCCCCGGGACATTGACCTACGAGCAGTACTTC. Its protein product is CASSLIPGTLTYEQYF. The full variable domain, completed using reference TRBV5-1 and TRBJ2-7, is KAGVTQTPRYLIKTRGQQVTLSCSPISGHRSVSWYQQTPGQGLQFLFEYFSETQRNKGNFPGRFSGRQFSNSRSEMNVSTLELGDSALYLCASSLIPGTLTYEQYFGPGTRLTVT.